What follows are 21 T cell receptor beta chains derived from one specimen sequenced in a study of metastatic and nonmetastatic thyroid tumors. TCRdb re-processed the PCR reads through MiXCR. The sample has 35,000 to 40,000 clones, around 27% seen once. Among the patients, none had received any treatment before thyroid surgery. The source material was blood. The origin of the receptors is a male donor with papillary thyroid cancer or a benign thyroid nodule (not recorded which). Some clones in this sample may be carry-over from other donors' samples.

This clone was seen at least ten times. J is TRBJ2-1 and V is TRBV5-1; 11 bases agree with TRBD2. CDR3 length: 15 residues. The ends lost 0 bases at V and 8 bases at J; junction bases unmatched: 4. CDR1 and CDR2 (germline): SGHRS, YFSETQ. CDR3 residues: CASSLELAGVDEQFF. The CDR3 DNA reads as TGCGCCAGCAGCTTGGAACTAGCGGGAGTCGATGAGCAGTTCTTC.

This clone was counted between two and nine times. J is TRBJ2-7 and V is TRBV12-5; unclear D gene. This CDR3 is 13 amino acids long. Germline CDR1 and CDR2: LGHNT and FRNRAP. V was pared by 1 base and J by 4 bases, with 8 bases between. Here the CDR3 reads CASGLGRMYEQYF. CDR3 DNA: TGTGCTAGTGGTTTGGGACGGATGTACGAGCAGTACTTC.

The CDR3 DNA follows: TGCGCCAGCAGCCGTAGCGGGGGGGTAACAGATACGCAGTATTTT. It translates to CASSRSGGVTDTQYF. The chain couples TRBV5-1 to TRBJ2-3; 11 nucleotides match TRBD2. V lost 4 bases and J lost 3; bases outside the gene matches: 4. Germline lookup yields CDR1 SGHRS and CDR2 YFSETQ. This CDR3 region has 15 residues.

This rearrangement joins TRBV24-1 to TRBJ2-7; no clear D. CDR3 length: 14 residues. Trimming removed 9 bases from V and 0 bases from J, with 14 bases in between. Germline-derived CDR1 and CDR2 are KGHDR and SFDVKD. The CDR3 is CATQPGSSSYEQYF. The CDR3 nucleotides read TGTGCCACCCAGCCCGGATCGAGCTCCTACGAGCAGTACTTC.

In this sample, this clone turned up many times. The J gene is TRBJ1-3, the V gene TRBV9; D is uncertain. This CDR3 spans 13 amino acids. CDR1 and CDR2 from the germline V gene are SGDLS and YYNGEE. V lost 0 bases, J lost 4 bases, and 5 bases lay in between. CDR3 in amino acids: CASSVDLGNTIYF. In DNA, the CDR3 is TGTGCCAGCAGCGTAGATTTGGGAAACACCATATATTTT.

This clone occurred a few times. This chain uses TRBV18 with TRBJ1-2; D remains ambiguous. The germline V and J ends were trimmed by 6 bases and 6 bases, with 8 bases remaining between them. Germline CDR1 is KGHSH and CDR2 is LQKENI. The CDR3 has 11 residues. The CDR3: CASSPSHGYTF. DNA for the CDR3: TGTGCCAGCTCTCCGTCTCATGGCTACACCTTC.

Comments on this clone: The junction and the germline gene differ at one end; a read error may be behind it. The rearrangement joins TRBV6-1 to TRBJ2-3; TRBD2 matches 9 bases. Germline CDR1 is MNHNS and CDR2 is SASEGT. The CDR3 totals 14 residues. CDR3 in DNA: TGTGCCAGGAGTGGACTAGCGTGCCCAGATACGCAGTATTTT. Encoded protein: CARSGLACPDTQYF.

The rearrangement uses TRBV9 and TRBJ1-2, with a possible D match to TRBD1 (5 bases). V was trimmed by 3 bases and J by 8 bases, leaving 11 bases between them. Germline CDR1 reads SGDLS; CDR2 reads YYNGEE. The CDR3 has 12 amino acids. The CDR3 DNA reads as TGTGCCAGCAGCGAGGGGCTGGGGGGCTACACCTTC. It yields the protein CASSEGLGGYTF.

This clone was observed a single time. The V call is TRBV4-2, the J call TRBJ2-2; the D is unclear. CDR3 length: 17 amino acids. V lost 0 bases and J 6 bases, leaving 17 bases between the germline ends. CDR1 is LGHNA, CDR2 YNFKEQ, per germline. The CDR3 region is CASSQELAPGRPGELFF. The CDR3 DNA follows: TGTGCCAGCAGCCAAGAGCTGGCTCCGGGTAGACCCGGGGAGCTGTTTTTT.

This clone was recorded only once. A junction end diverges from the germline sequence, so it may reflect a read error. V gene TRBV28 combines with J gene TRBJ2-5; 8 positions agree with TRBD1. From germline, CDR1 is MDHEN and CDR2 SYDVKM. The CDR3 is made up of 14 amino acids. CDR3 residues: CAISHGQGGETQYF. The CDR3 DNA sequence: TGTGCCATCAGTCACGGACAGGGAGGAGAGACCCAGTACTTC. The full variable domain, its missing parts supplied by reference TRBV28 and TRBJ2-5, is DVKVTQSSRYLVKRTGEKVFLECVQDMDHENMFWYRQDPGLGLRLIYFSYDVKMKEKGDIPEGYSVSREKKERFSLILESASTNQTSMYLCAISHGQGGETQYFGPGTRLLVL.

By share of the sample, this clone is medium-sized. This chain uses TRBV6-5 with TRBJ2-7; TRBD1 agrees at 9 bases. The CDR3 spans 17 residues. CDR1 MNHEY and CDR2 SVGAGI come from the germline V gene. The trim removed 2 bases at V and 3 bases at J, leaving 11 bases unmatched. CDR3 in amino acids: CASSYPPPGQGIYEQYF. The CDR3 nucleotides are TGTGCCAGCAGTTACCCTCCTCCGGGACAGGGAATCTACGAGCAGTACTTC.

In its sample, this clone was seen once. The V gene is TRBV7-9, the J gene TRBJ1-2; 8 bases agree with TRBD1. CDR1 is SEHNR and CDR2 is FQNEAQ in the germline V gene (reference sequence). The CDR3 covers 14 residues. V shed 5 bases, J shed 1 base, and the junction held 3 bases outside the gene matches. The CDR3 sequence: CASSPGGGNYGYTF. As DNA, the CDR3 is TGTGCCAGCAGCCCAGGGGGCGGTAACTATGGCTACACCTTC. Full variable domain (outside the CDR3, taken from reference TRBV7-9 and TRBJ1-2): DTGVSQNPRHKITKRGQNVTFRCDPISEHNRLYWYRQTLGQGPEFLTYFQNEAQLEKSRLLSDRFSAERPKGSFSTLEIQRTEQGDSAMYLCASSPGGGNYGYTFGSGTRLTVV.

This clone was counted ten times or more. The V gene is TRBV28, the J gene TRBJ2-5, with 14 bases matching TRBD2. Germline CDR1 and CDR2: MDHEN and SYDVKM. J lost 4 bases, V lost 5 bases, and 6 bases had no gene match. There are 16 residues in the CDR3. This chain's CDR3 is CASSTLGLAGGETQYF. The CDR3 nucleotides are TGTGCCAGCAGTACCCTTGGACTAGCGGGAGGAGAGACCCAGTACTTC.

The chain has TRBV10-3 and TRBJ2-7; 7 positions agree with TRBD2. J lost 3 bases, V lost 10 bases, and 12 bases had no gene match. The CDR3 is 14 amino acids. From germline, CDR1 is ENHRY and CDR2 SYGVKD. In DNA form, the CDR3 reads TGTGCCACCCAACGGGGACTACAGTACTACGAGCAGTACTTC. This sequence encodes CATQRGLQYYEQYF.

The CDR3: CASSQMRAGKGYGYTF. CDR3 nucleotides: TGCGCCAGCAGCCAAATGAGAGCGGGAAAGGGCTATGGCTACACCTTC. This chain uses TRBV4-1 with TRBJ1-2; D is unclear. The CDR3 totals 16 residues. Germline V gives CDR1 MGHRA, CDR2 YSYEKL. The V gene lost 2 bases and the J gene lost 4 bases, with 17 bases spanning the gap.

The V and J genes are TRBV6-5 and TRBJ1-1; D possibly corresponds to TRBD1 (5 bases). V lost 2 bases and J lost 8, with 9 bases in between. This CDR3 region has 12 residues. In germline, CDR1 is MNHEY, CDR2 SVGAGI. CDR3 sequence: CASSYLQGEAFF. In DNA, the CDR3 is TGTGCCAGCAGTTACCTGCAGGGCGAAGCTTTCTTT.

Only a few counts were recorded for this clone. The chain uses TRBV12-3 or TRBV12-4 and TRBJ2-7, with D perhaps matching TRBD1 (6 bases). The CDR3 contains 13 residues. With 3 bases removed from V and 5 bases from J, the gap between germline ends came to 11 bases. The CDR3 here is CASSFARGDEQYF. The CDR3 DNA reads TGTGCCAGCAGTTTCGCCAGGGGCGACGAGCAGTACTTC.

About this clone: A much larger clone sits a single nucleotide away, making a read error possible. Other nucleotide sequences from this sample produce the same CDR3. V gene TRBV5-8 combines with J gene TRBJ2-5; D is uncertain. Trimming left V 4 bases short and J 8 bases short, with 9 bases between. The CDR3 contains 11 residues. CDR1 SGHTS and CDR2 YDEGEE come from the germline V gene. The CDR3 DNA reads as TGTGCCAGCAGCCGATTCCCTACCCAGTACTTC. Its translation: CASSRFPTQYF.

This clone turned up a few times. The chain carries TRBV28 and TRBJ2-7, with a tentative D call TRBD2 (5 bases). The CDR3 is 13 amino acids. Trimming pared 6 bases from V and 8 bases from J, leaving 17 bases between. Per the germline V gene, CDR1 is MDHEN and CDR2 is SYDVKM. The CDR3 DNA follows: TGTGCCAGCAGCCCCGCACTAGGGAACCAGCAGTACTTC. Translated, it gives CASSPALGNQQYF.

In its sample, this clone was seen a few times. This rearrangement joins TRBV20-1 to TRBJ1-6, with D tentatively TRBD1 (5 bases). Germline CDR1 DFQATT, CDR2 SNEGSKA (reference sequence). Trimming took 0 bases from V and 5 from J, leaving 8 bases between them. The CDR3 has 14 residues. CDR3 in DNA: TGCAGTGCTAGAGAGGGACGGGATAATTCACCCCTCCACTTT. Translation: CSAREGRDNSPLHF.

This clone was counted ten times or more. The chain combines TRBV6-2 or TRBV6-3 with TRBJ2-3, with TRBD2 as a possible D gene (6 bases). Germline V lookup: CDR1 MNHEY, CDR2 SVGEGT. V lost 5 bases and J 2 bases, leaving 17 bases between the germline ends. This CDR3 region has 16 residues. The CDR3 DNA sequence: TGTGCCAGCAGTACTCAGCGGGCCGGGCTCACAGATACGCAGTATTTT. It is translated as CASSTQRAGLTDTQYF.